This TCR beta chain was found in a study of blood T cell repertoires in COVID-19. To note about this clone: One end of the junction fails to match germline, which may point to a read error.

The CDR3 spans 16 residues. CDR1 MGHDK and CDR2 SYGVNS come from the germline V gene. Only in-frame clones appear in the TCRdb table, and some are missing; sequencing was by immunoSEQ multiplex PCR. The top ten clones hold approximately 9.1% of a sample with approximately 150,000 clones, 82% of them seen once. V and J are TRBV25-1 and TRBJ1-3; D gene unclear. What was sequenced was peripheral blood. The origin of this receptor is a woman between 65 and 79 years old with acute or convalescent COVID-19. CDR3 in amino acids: CASTEPVTSSGNTIYF. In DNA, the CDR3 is TGTGCCAGCACTGAACCGGTTACTAGCTCTGGAAACACCATATATTTT.